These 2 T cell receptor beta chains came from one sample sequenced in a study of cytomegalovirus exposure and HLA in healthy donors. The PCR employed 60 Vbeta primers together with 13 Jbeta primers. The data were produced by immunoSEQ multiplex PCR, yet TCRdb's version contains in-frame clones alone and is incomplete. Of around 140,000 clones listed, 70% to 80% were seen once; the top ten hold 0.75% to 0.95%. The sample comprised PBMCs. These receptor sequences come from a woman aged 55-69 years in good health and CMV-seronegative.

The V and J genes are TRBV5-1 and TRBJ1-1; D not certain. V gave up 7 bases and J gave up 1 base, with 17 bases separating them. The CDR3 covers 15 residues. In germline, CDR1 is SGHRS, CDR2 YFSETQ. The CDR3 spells CASSPNWRENTEAFF. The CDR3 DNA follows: TGCGCCAGCTCCCCTAATTGGAGAGAGAACACTGAAGCTTTCTTT.

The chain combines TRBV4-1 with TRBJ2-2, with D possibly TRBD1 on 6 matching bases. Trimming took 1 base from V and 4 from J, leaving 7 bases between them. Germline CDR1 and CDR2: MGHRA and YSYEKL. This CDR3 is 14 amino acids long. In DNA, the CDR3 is TGCGCCAGCAGCCAAGTAGGGGGCACCGGGGAGCTGTTTTTT. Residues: CASSQVGGTGELFF.